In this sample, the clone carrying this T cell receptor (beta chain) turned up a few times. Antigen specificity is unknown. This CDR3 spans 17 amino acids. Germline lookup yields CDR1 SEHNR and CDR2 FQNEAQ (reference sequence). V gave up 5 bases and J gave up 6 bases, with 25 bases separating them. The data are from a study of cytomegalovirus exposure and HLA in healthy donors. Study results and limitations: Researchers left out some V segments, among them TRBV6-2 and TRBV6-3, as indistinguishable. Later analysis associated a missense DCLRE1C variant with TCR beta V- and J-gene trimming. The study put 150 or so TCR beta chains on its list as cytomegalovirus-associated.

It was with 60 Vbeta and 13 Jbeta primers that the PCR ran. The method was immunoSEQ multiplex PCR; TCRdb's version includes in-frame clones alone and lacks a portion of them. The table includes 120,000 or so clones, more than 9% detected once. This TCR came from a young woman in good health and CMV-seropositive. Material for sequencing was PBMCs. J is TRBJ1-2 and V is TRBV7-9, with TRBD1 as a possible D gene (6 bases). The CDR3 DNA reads TGTGCCAGCAGCACGAGGGCGACAGGTTTGGTCTGGGATGGCTACACCTTC. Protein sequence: CASSTRATGLVWDGYTF.